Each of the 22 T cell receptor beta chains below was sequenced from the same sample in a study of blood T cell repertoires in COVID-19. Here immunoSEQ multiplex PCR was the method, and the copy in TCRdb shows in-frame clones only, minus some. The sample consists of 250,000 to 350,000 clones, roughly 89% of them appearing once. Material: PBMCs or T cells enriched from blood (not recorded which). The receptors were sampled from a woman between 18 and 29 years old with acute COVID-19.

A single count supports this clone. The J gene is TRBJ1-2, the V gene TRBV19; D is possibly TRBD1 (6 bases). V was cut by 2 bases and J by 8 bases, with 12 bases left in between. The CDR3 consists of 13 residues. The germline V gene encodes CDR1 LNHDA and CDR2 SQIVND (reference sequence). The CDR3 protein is CASSISWGQGYTF. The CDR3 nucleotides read TGTGCCAGTAGTATAAGTTGGGGGCAAGGCTACACCTTC.

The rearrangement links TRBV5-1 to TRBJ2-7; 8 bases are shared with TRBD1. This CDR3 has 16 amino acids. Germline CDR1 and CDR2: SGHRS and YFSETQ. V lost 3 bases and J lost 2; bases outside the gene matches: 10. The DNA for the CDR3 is TGCGCCAGCAGCTGGGGGGCCGGGACAGGAGCCTACGAGCAGTACTTC. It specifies CASSWGAGTGAYEQYF.

The CDR3 DNA is TGTGCCAGCAGCCCCGCCGGGACTAGCGGCAGCACAGATACGCAGTATTTT. Its protein is CASSPAGTSGSTDTQYF. V and J are TRBV6-2 or TRBV6-3 and TRBJ2-3; 11 bases fit TRBD2. CDR3 size: 17 residues. V shed 6 bases and J 0 bases; nucleotides not matched to a gene: 8. Germline assignment: CDR1 MNHEY and CDR2 SVGEGT.

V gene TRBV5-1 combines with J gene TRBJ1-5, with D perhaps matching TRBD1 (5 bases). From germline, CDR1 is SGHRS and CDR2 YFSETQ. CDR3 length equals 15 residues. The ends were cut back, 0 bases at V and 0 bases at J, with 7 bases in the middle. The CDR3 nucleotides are TGCGCCAGCAGCTTGGCCAGGGATAGCAATCAGCCCCAGCATTTT. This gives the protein CASSLARDSNQPQHF.

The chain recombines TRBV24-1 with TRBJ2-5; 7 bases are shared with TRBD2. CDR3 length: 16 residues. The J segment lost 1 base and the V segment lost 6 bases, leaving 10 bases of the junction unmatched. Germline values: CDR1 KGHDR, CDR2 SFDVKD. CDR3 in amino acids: CATSHGRGRVQETQYF. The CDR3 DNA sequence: TGTGCCACCAGTCATGGTCGGGGGAGGGTCCAAGAGACCCAGTACTTC.

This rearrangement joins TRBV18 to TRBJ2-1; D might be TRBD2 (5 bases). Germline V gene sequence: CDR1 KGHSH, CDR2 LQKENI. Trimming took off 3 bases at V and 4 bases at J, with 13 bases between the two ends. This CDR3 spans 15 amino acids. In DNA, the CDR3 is TGTGCCAGCTCACCGGAAACGAGCGGTTACAATGAGCAGTTCTTC. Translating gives CASSPETSGYNEQFF. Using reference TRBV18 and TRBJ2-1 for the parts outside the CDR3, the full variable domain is NAGVMQNPRHLVRRRGQEARLRCSPMKGHSHVYWYRQLPEEGLKFMVYLQKENIIDESGMPKERFSAEFPKEGPSILRIQQVVRGDSAAYFCASSPETSGYNEQFFGPGTRLTVL.

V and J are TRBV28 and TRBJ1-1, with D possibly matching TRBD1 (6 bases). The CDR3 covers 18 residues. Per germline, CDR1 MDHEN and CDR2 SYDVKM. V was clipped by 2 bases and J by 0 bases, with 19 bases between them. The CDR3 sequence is CASSLTPGHSPMNTEAFF. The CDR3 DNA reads TGTGCCAGCAGTTTAACTCCGGGACACAGCCCGATGAACACTGAAGCTTTCTTT.

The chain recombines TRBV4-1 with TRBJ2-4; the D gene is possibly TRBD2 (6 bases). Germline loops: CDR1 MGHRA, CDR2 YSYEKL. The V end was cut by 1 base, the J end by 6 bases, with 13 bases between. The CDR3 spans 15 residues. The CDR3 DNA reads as TGCGCCAGCAGCCAAGCTGGAGGGCCTGGAAACATTCAGTACTTC. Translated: CASSQAGGPGNIQYF.

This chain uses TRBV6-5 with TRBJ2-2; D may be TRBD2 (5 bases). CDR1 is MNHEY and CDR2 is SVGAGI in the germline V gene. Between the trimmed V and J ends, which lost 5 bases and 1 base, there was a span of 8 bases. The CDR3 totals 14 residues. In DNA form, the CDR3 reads TGTGCCAGCAGTCCAGGACTGAACACCGGGGAGCTGTTTTTT. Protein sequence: CASSPGLNTGELFF.

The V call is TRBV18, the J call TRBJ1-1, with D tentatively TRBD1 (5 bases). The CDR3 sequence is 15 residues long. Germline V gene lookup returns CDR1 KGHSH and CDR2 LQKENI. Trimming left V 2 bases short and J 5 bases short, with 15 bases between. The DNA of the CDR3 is TGTGCCAGCTCACCAGTCCCCAGGGAGGTTACTGAAGCTTTCTTT. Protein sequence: CASSPVPREVTEAFF.

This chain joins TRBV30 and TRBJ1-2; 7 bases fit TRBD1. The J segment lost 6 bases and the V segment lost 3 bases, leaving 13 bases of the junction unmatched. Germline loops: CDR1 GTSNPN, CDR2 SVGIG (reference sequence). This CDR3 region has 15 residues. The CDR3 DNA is TGTGCCTGGAGGGTAACAGGGGTGGAGAAGCATGGCTACACCTTC. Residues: CAWRVTGVEKHGYTF.

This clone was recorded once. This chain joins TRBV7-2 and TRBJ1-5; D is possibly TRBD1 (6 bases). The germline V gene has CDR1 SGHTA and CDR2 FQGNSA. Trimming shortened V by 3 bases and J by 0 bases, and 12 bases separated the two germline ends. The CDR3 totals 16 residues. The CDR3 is CASSFKGQSSNQPQHF. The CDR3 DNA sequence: TGTGCCAGCAGCTTTAAGGGACAATCTAGCAATCAGCCCCAGCATTTT.

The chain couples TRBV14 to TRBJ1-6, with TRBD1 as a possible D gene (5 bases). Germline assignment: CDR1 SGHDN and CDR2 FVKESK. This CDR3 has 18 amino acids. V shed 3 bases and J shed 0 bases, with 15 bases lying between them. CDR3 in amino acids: CASSHYAGPSSYNSPLHF. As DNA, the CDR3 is TGTGCCAGCAGCCACTATGCAGGGCCGAGCTCCTATAATTCACCCCTCCACTTT.

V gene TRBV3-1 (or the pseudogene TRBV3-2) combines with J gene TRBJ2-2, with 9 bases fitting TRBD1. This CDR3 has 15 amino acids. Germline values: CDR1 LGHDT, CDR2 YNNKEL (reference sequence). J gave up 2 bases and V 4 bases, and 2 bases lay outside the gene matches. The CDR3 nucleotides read TGTGCCAGCAGCCGGGGACAGGGTAACACCGGGGAGCTGTTTTTT. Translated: CASSRGQGNTGELFF.

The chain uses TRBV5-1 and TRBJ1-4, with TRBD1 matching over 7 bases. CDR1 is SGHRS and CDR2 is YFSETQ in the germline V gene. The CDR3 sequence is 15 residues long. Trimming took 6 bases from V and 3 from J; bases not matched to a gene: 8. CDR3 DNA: TGCGCCAGCAACCCCAACACAGGGGCTAATGAAAAACTGTTTTTT. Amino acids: CASNPNTGANEKLFF.

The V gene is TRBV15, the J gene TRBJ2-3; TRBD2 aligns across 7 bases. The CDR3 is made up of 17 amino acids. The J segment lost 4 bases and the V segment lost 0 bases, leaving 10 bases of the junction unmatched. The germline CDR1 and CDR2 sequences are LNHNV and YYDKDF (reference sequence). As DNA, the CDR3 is TGTGCCACCAGCAGAGATCGGGGCGGGAGAAGTGCAGATACGCAGTATTTT. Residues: CATSRDRGGRSADTQYF.

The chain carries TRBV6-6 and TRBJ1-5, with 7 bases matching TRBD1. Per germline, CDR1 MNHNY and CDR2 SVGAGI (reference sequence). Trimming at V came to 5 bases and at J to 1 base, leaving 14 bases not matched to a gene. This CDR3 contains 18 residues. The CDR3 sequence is CASSRTRQGGRSNQPQHF. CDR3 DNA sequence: TGTGCCAGCAGTCGGACACGGCAGGGGGGTCGAAGCAATCAGCCCCAGCATTTT.

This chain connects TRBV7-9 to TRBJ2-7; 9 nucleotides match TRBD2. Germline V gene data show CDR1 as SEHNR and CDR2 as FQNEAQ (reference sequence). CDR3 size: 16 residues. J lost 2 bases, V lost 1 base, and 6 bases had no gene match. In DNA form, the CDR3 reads TGTGCCAGCAGCTTAGGTTCTGGCGGGAGGGCCTACGAGCAGTACTTC. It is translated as CASSLGSGGRAYEQYF.

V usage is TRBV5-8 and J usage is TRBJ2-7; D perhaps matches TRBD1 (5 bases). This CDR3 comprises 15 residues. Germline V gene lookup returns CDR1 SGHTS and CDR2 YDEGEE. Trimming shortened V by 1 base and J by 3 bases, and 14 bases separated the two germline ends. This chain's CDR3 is CASSLLFPDNYEQYF. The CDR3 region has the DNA TGTGCCAGCAGCTTGCTATTTCCGGACAACTACGAGCAGTACTTC.

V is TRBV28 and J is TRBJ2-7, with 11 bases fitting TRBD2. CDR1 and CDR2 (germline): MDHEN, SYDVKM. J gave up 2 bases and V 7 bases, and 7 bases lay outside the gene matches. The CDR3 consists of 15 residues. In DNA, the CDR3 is TGTGCCAGCACCCCTAGCGGGAGGCTGGCCTACGAGCAGTACTTC. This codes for CASTPSGRLAYEQYF.

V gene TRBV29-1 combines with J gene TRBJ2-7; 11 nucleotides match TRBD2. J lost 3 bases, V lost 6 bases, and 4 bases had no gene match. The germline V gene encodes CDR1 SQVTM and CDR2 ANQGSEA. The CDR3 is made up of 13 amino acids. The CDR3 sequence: CSVLTSGNYEQYF. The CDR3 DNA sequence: TGCAGCGTCCTGACTAGCGGGAACTACGAGCAGTACTTC.

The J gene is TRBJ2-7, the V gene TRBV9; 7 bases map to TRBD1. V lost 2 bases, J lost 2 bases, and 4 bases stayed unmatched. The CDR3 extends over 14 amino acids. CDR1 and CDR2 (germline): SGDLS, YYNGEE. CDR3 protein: CASSVGTEPYEQYF. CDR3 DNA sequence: TGTGCCAGCAGCGTCGGGACAGAGCCCTACGAGCAGTACTTC.